This is a list of T cell receptor beta chains from one sample in a study of T-cell memory formation after mild COVID-19. TCRdb re-called the 5' RACE reads through MiXCR, storing one row per CDR3 protein. The table has 90,000 to 120,000 distinct CDR3 sequences, approximately 15% seen once; the top ten hold around 43%. Source material: PBMCs or a T cell subset sorted from them (not recorded which). These TCRs come from a man younger than 30 who had mild COVID-19 (a few samples of this study predate the infection). Cell type and time point are not known. Both conserved end residues are part of each CDR3.

v_call,cdr3_aa
TRBV4-3,CASSPRQGRIHEQFF
TRBV11-2,CASSLLSIGQGNTGELFF
TRBV6-5,CASSYSISSLAAEAFF
TRBV3-1,CASSQGLAGEISYNEQFF
TRBV12-3/TRBV12-4,CASSLAVLSSTDTQYF
TRBV6-5,CASSSSTYSYEQYF
TRBV10-3,CAISEGQGLSGNAIYF
TRBV4-2,CASSPLERMETQYF
TRBV4-1,CASSHFTGELFF
TRBV12-3/TRBV12-4,CASSFPGGSETQYF
TRBV19,CASRDKEADTQYF
TRBV7-2,CASSLVSYGYTF
TRBV7-2,CASSPLAGESYNEQFF
TRBV25-1,CASQRDRGPADTQYF
TRBV29-1,CSVRQGGPYEQYF
TRBV7-8,CASSPGTGANQPQHF
TRBV27,CASSPGGGLADTQYF